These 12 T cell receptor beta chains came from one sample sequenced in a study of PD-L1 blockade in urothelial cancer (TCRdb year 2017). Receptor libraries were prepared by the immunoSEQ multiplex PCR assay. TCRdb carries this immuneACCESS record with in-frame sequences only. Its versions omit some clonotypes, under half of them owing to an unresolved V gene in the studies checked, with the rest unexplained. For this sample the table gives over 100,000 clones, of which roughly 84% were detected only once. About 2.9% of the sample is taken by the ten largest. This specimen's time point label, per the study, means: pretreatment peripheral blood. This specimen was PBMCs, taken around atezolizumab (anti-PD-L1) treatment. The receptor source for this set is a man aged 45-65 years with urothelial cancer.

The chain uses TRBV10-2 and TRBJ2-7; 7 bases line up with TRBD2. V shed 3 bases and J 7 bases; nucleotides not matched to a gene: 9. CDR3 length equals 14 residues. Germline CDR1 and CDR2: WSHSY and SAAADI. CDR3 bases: TGCGCCAGCAGTGACTTGCGGGAGATAAGGGAGCAGTACTTC. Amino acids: CASSDLREIREQYF.

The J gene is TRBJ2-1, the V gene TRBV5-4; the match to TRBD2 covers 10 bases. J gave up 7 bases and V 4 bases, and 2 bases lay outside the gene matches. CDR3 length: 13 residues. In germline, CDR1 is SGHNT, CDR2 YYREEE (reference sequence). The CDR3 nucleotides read TGTGCCAGCAGCACGACTAGCGGGAATGAGCAGTTCTTC. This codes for CASSTTSGNEQFF.

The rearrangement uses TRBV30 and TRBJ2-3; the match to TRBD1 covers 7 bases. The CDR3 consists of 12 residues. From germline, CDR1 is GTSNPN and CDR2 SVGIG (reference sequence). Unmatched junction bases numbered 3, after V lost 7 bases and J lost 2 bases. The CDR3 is CASGQHTDTQYF. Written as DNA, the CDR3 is TGTGCCTCGGGACAGCACACAGATACGCAGTATTTT.

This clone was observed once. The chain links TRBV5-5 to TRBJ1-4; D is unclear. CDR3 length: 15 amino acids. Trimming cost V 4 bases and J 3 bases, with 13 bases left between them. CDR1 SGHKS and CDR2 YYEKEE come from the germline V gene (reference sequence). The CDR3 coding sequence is TGTGCCAGCAGCCGGGGAGGGATTTCTAATGAAAAACTGTTTTTT. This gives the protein CASSRGGISNEKLFF.

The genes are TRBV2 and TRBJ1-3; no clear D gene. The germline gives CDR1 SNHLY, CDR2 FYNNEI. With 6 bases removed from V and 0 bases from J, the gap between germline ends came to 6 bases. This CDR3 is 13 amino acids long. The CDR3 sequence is CASSRSSGNTIYF. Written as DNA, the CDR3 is TGTGCCAGCAGCCGGAGCTCTGGAAACACCATATATTTT.

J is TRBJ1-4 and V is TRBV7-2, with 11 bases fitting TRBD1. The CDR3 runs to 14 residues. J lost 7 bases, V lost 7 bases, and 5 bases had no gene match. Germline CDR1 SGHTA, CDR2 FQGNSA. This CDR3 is CASTLGQGAEKLFF. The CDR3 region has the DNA TGTGCCAGCACCCTCGGACAGGGGGCTGAAAAACTGTTTTTT.

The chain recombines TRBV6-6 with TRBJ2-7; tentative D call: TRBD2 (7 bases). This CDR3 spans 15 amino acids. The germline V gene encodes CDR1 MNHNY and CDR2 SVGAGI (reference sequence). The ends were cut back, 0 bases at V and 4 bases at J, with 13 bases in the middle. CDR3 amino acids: CASSYSGGAPYEQYF. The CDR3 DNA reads TGTGCCAGCAGTTACTCTGGGGGGGCTCCATACGAGCAGTACTTC.

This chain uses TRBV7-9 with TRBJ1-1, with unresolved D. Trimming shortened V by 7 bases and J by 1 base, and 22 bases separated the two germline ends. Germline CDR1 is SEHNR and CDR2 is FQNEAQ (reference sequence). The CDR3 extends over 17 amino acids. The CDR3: CASMRPQANPRNTEAFF. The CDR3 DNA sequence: TGTGCCAGCATGAGACCCCAGGCCAACCCGCGGAACACTGAAGCTTTCTTT. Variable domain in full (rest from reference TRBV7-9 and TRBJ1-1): DTGVSQNPRHKITKRGQNVTFRCDPISEHNRLYWYRQTLGQGPEFLTYFQNEAQLEKSRLLSDRFSAERPKGSFSTLEIQRTEQGDSAMYLCASMRPQANPRNTEAFFGQGTRLTVV.

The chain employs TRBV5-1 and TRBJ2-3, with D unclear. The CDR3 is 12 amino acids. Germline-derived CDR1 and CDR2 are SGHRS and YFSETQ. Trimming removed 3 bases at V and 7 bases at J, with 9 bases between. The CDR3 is CASSSNTNTQYF. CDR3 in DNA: TGCGCCAGCAGCTCCAATACTAATACGCAGTATTTT.

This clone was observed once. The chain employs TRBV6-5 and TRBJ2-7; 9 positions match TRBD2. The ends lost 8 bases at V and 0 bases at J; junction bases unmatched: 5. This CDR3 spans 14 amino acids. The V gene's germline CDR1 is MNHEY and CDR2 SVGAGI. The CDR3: CASGLSGSSYEQYF. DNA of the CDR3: TGTGCCAGCGGACTTAGCGGGAGCTCCTACGAGCAGTACTTC.

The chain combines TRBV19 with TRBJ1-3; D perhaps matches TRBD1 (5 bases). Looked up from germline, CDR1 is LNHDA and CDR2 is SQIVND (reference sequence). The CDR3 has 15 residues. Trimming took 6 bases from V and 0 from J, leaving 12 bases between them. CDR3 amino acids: CASRQQAFSGNTIYF. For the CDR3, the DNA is TGTGCCAGTAGACAACAGGCCTTCTCTGGAAACACCATATATTTT.

The CDR3 loop is CACDRGASAYEQYF. CDR3 coding DNA: TGTGCCTGCGACAGGGGGGCTAGTGCCTACGAGCAGTACTTC. The genes are TRBV30 and TRBJ2-7, with 9 bases fitting TRBD1. This CDR3 contains 14 residues. The germline gives CDR1 GTSNPN, CDR2 SVGIG (reference sequence). Trimming cost V 6 bases and J 2 bases; bases outside gene matches: 8.